A single sample gave rise to the 28 T cell receptor beta chains below, sequenced in a study of control samples from healthy donors and cancer patients. TCRdb's copy holds only in-frame clones and misses some; the assay was immunoSEQ multiplex PCR. The table has 150,000 to 200,000 clones, around 91% seen once. Sample: blood. The receptors here all came from a woman aged 50 to 60 in good health.

The chain employs TRBV6-5 and TRBJ1-1, with D perhaps TRBD1 (6 bases). Trimming shortened V by 4 bases and J by 5 bases, and 11 bases separated the two germline ends. CDR3 length: 13 amino acids. The V gene's germline CDR1 is MNHEY and CDR2 SVGAGI. The chain's CDR3 is CASSWGRGTEAFF. In DNA, the CDR3 is TGTGCCAGCAGTTGGGGGCGGGGAACTGAAGCTTTCTTT.

This clone occurred a few times. The chain uses TRBV7-2 and TRBJ2-7, with unresolved D. This CDR3 is 13 amino acids long. The V and J ends lost 4 bases and 2 bases respectively, with 9 bases between them. The V gene's germline CDR1 is SGHTA and CDR2 FQGNSA. CDR3 protein: CASSSKPPYEQYF. CDR3 nucleotides: TGTGCCAGCAGCTCGAAACCCCCCTACGAGCAGTACTTC.

The gene calls are TRBV5-1 and TRBJ2-7; D is unclear. The V gene lost 1 base and the J gene lost 5 bases, with 7 bases spanning the gap. CDR1 and CDR2 (germline): SGHRS, YFSETQ. The CDR3 is 12 amino acids. The CDR3: CASSLNGHEQYF. CDR3 DNA sequence: TGCGCCAGCAGCTTGAACGGGCACGAGCAGTACTTC.

This chain links TRBV28 with TRBJ1-3, with 9 bases fitting TRBD1. The CDR3 runs 17 residues. CDR1 and CDR2 from the germline V gene are MDHEN and SYDVKM. V shed 5 bases and J 2 bases; nucleotides not matched to a gene: 10. As DNA, the CDR3 is TGTGCCAGCAGTCAACTATGGGGACAGGGCGCTGGAAACACCATATATTTT. It yields the protein CASSQLWGQGAGNTIYF. Full variable domain (missing parts from reference TRBV28 and TRBJ1-3): DVKVTQSSRYLVKRTGEKVFLECVQDMDHENMFWYRQDPGLGLRLIYFSYDVKMKEKGDIPEGYSVSREKKERFSLILESASTNQTSMYLCASSQLWGQGAGNTIYFGEGSWLTVV.

This clone was seen just once. J is TRBJ1-5 and V is TRBV24-1, with 7 positions matching TRBD1. This CDR3 spans 16 amino acids. The germline V gene has CDR1 KGHDR and CDR2 SFDVKD. V gave up 3 bases and J gave up 4 bases; unmatched junction bases: 8. CDR3 in DNA: TGTGCCACCAGTGATCCTACAAGGGGGCATAATCAGCCCCAGCATTTT. Its translation is CATSDPTRGHNQPQHF.

This chain connects TRBV4-2 to TRBJ2-4, with 7 bases matching TRBD1. With 4 bases clipped from V and 1 base from J, the junction kept 7 bases outside the gene matches. The length of the CDR3 is 16 residues. Germline-derived CDR1 and CDR2 are LGHNA and YNFKEQ. For the CDR3, the DNA is TGTGCCAGCAGCCTCCAGGGACAGATCGCCAAAAACATTCAGTACTTC. This translates into CASSLQGQIAKNIQYF.

The chain recombines TRBV25-1 with TRBJ1-4, with 9 positions matching TRBD1. Germline CDR1 reads MGHDK; CDR2 reads SYGVNS. The CDR3 is 16 amino acids. The V and J ends lost 5 bases and 8 bases, in that order; junction bases with no gene match: 12. In nucleotides, the CDR3 is TGTGCCAGCAGTCCCACCCTGACAGGGGGAGGAGAAAAACTGTTTTTT. Amino acid sequence: CASSPTLTGGGEKLFF. The whole variable domain, remainder taken from reference TRBV25-1 and TRBJ1-4, is EADIYQTPRYLVIGTGKKITLECSQTMGHDKMYWYQQDPGMELHLIHYSYGVNSTEKGDLSSESTVSRIRTEHFPLTLESARPSHTSQYLCASSPTLTGGGEKLFFGSGTQLSVL.

The J gene is TRBJ2-5, the V gene TRBV24-1; D possibly corresponds to TRBD2 (6 bases). This CDR3 comprises 13 residues. Trimming stripped 2 bases from V and 5 bases from J, with 8 bases between. Germline V CDR1 and CDR2: KGHDR, SFDVKD. The CDR3 loop is CATSDSGRETQYF. For the CDR3, the DNA is TGTGCCACCAGTGATTCAGGGAGGGAGACCCAGTACTTC.

In the case of this clone: The sample carries other DNA sequences with the same CDR3. J is TRBJ2-1 and V is TRBV5-5; D possibly uses TRBD1 or TRBD2 (7 bases each). Deletions cut 6 bases from V and 9 bases from J, with 25 bases between. The V gene's germline CDR1 is SGHKS and CDR2 YYEKEE (reference sequence). CDR3 length: 16 residues. Here the CDR3 DNA reads TGTGCCAGCACCAATCTCAGGGGGGGGTCGTCGGGTGAGCAGTTCTTC. Translating gives CASTNLRGGSSGEQFF.

This sequence joins TRBV7-9 and TRBJ2-1; TRBD2 aligns across 10 bases. Germline CDR1 and CDR2: SEHNR and FQNEAQ (reference sequence). The trim removed 6 bases at V and 15 bases at J, leaving 11 bases unmatched. CDR3 length equals 13 residues. Here the CDR3 reads CASRVSSGSIWFF. The DNA for the CDR3 is TGTGCCAGCAGGGTTTCTAGCGGGAGTATTTGGTTCTTC.

The V call is TRBV30, the J call TRBJ1-1; 9 bases are shared with TRBD1. This CDR3 is 13 amino acids long. CDR1 and CDR2 from the germline V gene are GTSNPN and SVGIG (reference sequence). V shed 2 bases and J 5 bases; nucleotides not matched to a gene: 3. CDR3 sequence: CAWSKDRGTEAFF. CDR3 in DNA: TGTGCCTGGAGTAAGGACAGGGGTACTGAAGCTTTCTTT.

The chain carries TRBV28 and TRBJ2-5, with D hard to call. V was shortened by 5 bases and J by 5 bases, with 15 bases between the two germline ends. The CDR3 is 14 residues long. Germline assignment: CDR1 MDHEN and CDR2 SYDVKM. In DNA form, the CDR3 reads TGTGCCAGCAGTCCCCAGCCCCTGGGCGAGACCCAGTACTTC. As protein: CASSPQPLGETQYF.

The V gene is TRBV30, the J gene TRBJ2-6; no definite D call. Trimming pared 0 bases from V and 3 bases from J, leaving 6 bases between. The length of the CDR3 is 14 residues. Germline loops: CDR1 GTSNPN, CDR2 SVGIG (reference sequence). CDR3 loop: CAWSVDLGANVLTF. The CDR3 bases are TGTGCCTGGAGTGTGGACCTTGGGGCCAACGTCCTGACTTTC.

This clone has more than one count but fewer than ten. Here the CDR3 reads CASSAPDRGRGPLNTEAFF. CDR3 in DNA: TGTGCCAGCAGTGCACCTGACAGGGGAAGAGGGCCATTGAACACTGAAGCTTTCTTT. V usage is TRBV2 and J usage is TRBJ1-1, with 8 bases identical to TRBD1. V shed 4 bases, J shed 0 bases, and the junction held 16 bases outside the gene matches. The CDR3 runs to 19 residues. The V gene's germline CDR1 is SNHLY and CDR2 FYNNEI.

In DNA form, the CDR3 reads TGTGCCAGTAGTCAACCCTGGGGAGGTACCGGGGAGCTGTTTTTT. It specifies CASSQPWGGTGELFF. The chain employs TRBV19 and TRBJ2-2; tentative D call: TRBD2 (6 bases). Trimming cost V 5 bases and J 5 bases, with 15 bases left between them. The CDR3 is made up of 15 amino acids. CDR1 and CDR2 (germline): LNHDA, SQIVND (reference sequence).

The chain joins TRBV14 to TRBJ1-2; no definite D call. Trimming took off 6 bases at V and 2 bases at J, with 19 bases between the two ends. CDR1 and CDR2 (germline): SGHDN, FVKESK. This CDR3 region has 16 residues. The CDR3 spells CASSWTGSNRNYGYTF. The CDR3 coding sequence is TGTGCCAGCAGTTGGACTGGCAGCAACAGAAACTATGGCTACACCTTC.

This sequence joins TRBV27 and TRBJ2-7; 9 bases match TRBD2. The germline CDR1 and CDR2 sequences are MNHEY and SMNVEV (reference sequence). J lost 7 bases, V lost 5 bases, and 18 bases had no gene match. The CDR3 is 17 amino acids. CDR3 DNA: TGTGCCAGCAGTCCCGACTCCCCGCCGGCGGGGGGGAGGGAGCAGTACTTC. As protein: CASSPDSPPAGGREQYF.

The chain uses TRBV7-2 and TRBJ1-2, with D perhaps TRBD1 (5 bases). This CDR3 has 12 amino acids. The germline V and J ends were trimmed by 1 base and 8 bases, with 8 bases remaining between them. Germline lookup yields CDR1 SGHTA and CDR2 FQGNSA. CDR3 region: CASSLGGGGYTF. CDR3 DNA sequence: TGTGCCAGCAGCTTAGGGGGGGGAGGCTACACCTTC.

This clone appeared a few times. The V call is TRBV30, the J call TRBJ1-6; TRBD1 is a possible D gene (5 bases). In germline, CDR1 is GTSNPN, CDR2 SVGIG (reference sequence). Trimming took off 8 bases at V and 0 bases at J, with 17 bases between the two ends. CDR3 size: 16 residues. CDR3 residues: CALIQGRSSYNSPLHF. CDR3 in DNA: TGTGCCCTAATCCAGGGCCGAAGCTCCTATAATTCACCCCTCCACTTT.

The chain carries TRBV6-5 and TRBJ1-6, with D maybe TRBD1 (6 bases). Germline values: CDR1 MNHEY, CDR2 SVGAGI. V was trimmed by 3 bases and J by 7 bases, leaving 13 bases between them. This CDR3 comprises 15 residues. The CDR3 sequence: CASSYYREGNSPLHF. CDR3 nucleotide sequence: TGTGCCAGCAGTTATTACAGGGAGGGCAATTCACCCCTCCACTTT.

V usage is TRBV29-1 and J usage is TRBJ2-1; 12 nucleotides match TRBD2. Germline loops: CDR1 SQVTM, CDR2 ANQGSEA. There are 16 residues in the CDR3. Trimming at V came to 1 base and at J to 0 bases, leaving 1 base not matched to a gene. CDR3 nucleotides: TGCAGCGTTGAAGGGGGACTAGCGGGCTCCTACAATGAGCAGTTCTTC. It specifies CSVEGGLAGSYNEQFF.

V usage is TRBV7-2 and J usage is TRBJ2-5; D tentatively fits TRBD1 or TRBD2 (6 bases each). The V end lost 2 bases, the J end lost 5 bases, and 15 bases lay between the germline ends. Looked up from germline, CDR1 is SGHTA and CDR2 is FQGNSA. The CDR3 spans 15 residues. This CDR3 is CASSLRWGAGETQYF. DNA of the CDR3: TGTGCCAGCAGCTTAAGGTGGGGGGCCGGGGAGACCCAGTACTTC.

The chain has TRBV5-4 and TRBJ1-2; tentatively, D is TRBD1 (6 bases). V was pared by 4 bases and J by 0 bases, with 19 bases between. CDR3 length: 17 amino acids. Germline V gene data show CDR1 as SGHNT and CDR2 as YYREEE (reference sequence). The CDR3 here is CASSVGGQGSSNYGYTF. CDR3 nucleotides: TGTGCCAGCAGCGTGGGGGGCCAGGGCTCCTCTAACTATGGCTACACCTTC.

The rearrangement joins TRBV19 to TRBJ1-3, with no clear D. V was trimmed by 9 bases and J by 4 bases, leaving 13 bases between them. The germline V gene encodes CDR1 LNHDA and CDR2 SQIVND (reference sequence). The CDR3 runs 13 residues. The CDR3: CASSGSRGNTIYF. The CDR3, as DNA: TGTGCCAGCTCCGGTTCGAGGGGAAACACCATATATTTT.

The chain is built from TRBV6-5 and TRBJ1-2; maybe TRBD1 (5 bases). The CDR3 spans 13 residues. In germline, CDR1 is MNHEY, CDR2 SVGAGI. V was trimmed by 7 bases and J by 3 bases, leaving 12 bases between them. This CDR3 reads CASKNSQDYGYTF. CDR3 bases: TGTGCCAGCAAGAACTCACAGGACTATGGCTACACCTTC.

The chain couples TRBV28 to TRBJ1-4, with no clear D. The germline V gene has CDR1 MDHEN and CDR2 SYDVKM. CDR3 size: 16 residues. Trimming took off 4 bases at V and 6 bases at J, with 18 bases between the two ends. The CDR3 loop reads CASSSPRRVSDEKLFF. CDR3 in DNA: TGTGCCAGCAGTTCCCCTAGGAGGGTCTCAGATGAAAAACTGTTTTTT.

This chain links TRBV27 with TRBJ2-7; weak D call: TRBD2 (6 bases). Trimming took 3 bases from V and 1 from J, leaving 22 bases between them. CDR3 length: 18 residues. Germline CDR1 is MNHEY and CDR2 is SMNVEV (reference sequence). Here the CDR3 DNA reads TGTGCCAGCAGTTTCCGGGGGTCGGGACGCCGGGGGTCCTACGAGCAGTACTTC. Protein: CASSFRGSGRRGSYEQYF.

The CDR3 reads CASSRDRGREKLFF. CDR3 bases: TGCGCCAGCAGCCGGGACAGGGGGCGAGAAAAACTGTTTTTT. V and J are TRBV4-3 and TRBJ1-4; TRBD1 matches at 12 bases. J gave up 8 bases and V 4 bases, and 2 bases lay outside the gene matches. The CDR3 length is 14 residues. CDR1 and CDR2 (germline): LGHNA, YSLEER.